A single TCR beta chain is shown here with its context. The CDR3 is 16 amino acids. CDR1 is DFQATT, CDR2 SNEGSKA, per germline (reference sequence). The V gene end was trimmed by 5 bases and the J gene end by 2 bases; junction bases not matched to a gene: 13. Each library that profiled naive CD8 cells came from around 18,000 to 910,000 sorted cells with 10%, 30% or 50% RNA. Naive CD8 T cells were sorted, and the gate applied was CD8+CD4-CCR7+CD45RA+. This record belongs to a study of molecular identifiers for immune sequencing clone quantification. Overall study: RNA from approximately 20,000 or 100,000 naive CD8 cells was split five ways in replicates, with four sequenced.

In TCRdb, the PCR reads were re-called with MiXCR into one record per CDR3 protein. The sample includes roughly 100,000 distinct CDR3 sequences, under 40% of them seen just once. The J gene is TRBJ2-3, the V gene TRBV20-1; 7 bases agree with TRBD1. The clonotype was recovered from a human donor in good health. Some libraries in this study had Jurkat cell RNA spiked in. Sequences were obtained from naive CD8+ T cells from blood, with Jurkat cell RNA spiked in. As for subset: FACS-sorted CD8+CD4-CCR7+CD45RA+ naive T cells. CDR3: CSAWVRDRVITDTQYF. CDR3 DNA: TGCAGTGCTTGGGTCCGGGACAGAGTCATCACAGATACGCAGTATTTT.